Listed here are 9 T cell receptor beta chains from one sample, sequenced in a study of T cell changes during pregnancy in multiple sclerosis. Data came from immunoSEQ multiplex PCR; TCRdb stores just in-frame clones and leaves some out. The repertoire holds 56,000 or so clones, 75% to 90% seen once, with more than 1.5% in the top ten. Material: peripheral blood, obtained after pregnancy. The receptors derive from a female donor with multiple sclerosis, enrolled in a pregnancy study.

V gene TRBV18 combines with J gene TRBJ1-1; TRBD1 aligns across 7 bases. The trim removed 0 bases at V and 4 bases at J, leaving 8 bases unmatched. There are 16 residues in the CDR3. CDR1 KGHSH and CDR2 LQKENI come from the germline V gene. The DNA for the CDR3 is TGTGCCAGCTCACCACCCTCTCGTAGGGGGCTCACTGAAGCTTTCTTT. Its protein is CASSPPSRRGLTEAFF.

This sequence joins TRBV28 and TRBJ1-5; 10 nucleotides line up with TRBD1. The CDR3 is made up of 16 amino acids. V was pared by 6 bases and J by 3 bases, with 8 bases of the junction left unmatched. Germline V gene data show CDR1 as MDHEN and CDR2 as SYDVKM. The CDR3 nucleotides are TGTGCCAGCAGACCCCCGGGACAGGGGACCAATCAGCCCCAGCATTTT. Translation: CASRPPGQGTNQPQHF.

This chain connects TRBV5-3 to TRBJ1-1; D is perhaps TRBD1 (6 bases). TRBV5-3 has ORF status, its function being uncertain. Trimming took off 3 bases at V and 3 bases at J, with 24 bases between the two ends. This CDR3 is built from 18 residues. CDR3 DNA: TGTGCCAGAAGCTGGGAGAGGGGGGGGGCTCGGAGCTACACTGAAGCTTTCTTT. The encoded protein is CARSWERGGARSYTEAFF.

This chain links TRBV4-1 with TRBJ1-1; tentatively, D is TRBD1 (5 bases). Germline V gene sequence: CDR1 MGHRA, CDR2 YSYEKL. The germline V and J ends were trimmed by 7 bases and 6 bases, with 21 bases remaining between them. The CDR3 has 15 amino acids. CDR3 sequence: CASTLAKGAYPEAFF. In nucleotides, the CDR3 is TGCGCCAGCACCCTGGCGAAAGGGGCCTACCCTGAAGCTTTCTTT.

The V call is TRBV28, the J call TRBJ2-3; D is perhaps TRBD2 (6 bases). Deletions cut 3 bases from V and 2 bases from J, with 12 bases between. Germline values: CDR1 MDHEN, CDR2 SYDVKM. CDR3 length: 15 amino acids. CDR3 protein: CASSFAGTNTDTQYF. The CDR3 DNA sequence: TGTGCCAGCAGTTTCGCGGGGACGAACACAGATACGCAGTATTTT.

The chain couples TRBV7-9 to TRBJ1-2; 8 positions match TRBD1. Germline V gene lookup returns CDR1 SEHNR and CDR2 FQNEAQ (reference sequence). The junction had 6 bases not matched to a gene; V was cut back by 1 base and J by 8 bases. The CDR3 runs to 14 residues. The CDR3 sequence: CASSLGGTGGGYTF. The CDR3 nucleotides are TGTGCCAGCAGCTTAGGTGGGACAGGTGGCGGCTACACCTTC. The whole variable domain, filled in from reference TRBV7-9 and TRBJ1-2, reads DTGVSQNPRHKITKRGQNVTFRCDPISEHNRLYWYRQTLGQGPEFLTYFQNEAQLEKSRLLSDRFSAERPKGSFSTLEIQRTEQGDSAMYLCASSLGGTGGGYTFGSGTRLTVV.

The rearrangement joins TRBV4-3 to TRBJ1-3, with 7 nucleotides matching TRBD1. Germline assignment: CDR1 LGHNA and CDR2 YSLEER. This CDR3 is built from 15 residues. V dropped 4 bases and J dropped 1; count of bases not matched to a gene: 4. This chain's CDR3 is CASSPKGASGNTIYF. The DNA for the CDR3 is TGCGCCAGCAGCCCCAAGGGGGCTTCTGGAAACACCATATATTTT.

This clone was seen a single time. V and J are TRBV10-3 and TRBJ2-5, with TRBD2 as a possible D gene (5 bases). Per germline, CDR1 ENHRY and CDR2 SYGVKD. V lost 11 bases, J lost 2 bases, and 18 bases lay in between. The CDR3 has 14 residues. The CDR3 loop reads CAVRAGGSQETQYF. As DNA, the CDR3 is TGTGCCGTGAGGGCAGGAGGATCTCAAGAGACCCAGTACTTC.

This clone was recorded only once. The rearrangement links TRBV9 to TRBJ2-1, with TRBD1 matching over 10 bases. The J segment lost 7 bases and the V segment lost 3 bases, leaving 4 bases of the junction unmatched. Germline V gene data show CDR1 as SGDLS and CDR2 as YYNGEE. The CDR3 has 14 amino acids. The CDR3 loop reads CASSARQGANEQFF. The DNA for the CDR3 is TGTGCCAGCAGCGCCCGACAGGGGGCGAATGAGCAGTTCTTC.